Shown below are 11 T cell receptor beta chains from a single sample sequenced in a study of blood T cell repertoires in COVID-19 (dated by TCRdb to the early 2020s). Library preparation was by the immunoSEQ multiplex PCR assay. In TCRdb, the immuneACCESS table is reduced to in-frame sequences with V and J assigned. These tables do not hold every clone; where another copy was compared, an unresolved V gene accounts for under half, and the others remain unexplained. Within this sample are fewer than 250,000 clones, with 70% to 80% of them counted one time only. The leading ten clones occupy about an eighth of the sample. The source material was peripheral blood. Receptors originate from a woman aged 45-59 years with acute or convalescent COVID-19.

This chain connects TRBV7-7 to TRBJ2-2; D is possibly TRBD2 (5 bases). The CDR3 has 12 amino acids. With 6 bases removed from V and 7 bases from J, the gap between germline ends came to 9 bases. In germline, CDR1 is SSHAT, CDR2 FNYEAQ (reference sequence). In nucleotides, the CDR3 is TGTGCCAGCAGTTCTGAGGGCGGGGAGCTGTTTTTT. Translation gives CASSSEGGELFF.

The chain joins TRBV19 to TRBJ2-1; tentative D call: TRBD1 (5 bases). The V gene lost 3 bases and the J gene lost 5 bases, with 11 bases spanning the gap. Looked up from germline, CDR1 is LNHDA and CDR2 is SQIVND (reference sequence). The CDR3 contains 14 residues. Here the CDR3 reads CASSIIGADNEQFF. In DNA form, the CDR3 reads TGTGCCAGTAGTATCATAGGGGCGGACAATGAGCAGTTCTTC.

The V and J genes are TRBV7-8 and TRBJ2-1; 7 positions match TRBD2. V lost 1 base to trimming and J lost 2 bases; unmatched junction nucleotides: 2. CDR3 length: 15 residues. CDR1 is SGHVS, CDR2 FQNEAQ, per germline. CDR3 in amino acids: CASSLGGGAYNEQFF. The CDR3 nucleotides are TGTGCCAGCAGCTTAGGCGGGGGTGCCTACAATGAGCAGTTCTTC.

This clone was found once. V and J are TRBV24-1 and TRBJ2-3, with 7 bases aligning to TRBD2. The V gene end was trimmed by 0 bases and the J gene end by 6 bases; junction bases not matched to a gene: 5. The CDR3 sequence is 15 residues long. CDR1 and CDR2 (germline): KGHDR, SFDVKD. The CDR3 nucleotides read TGTGCCACCAGTGATTTGGCTCTGCGGGGGGATACGCAGTATTTT. Its protein product is CATSDLALRGDTQYF.

The chain links TRBV6-1 to TRBJ2-5; 8 nucleotides align to TRBD2. V gave up 0 bases and J gave up 14 bases; unmatched junction bases: 8. The CDR3 runs 13 residues. Per the germline V gene, CDR1 is MNHNS and CDR2 is SASEGT. This chain's CDR3 is CASSEAGAGAHYF. CDR3 DNA sequence: TGTGCCAGCAGTGAAGCGGGAGCGGGGGCTCATTACTTC.

The chain couples TRBV24-1 to TRBJ2-3, with D perhaps TRBD1 (6 bases). This CDR3 contains 15 residues. Germline CDR1 reads KGHDR; CDR2 reads SFDVKD. With 1 base removed from V and 6 bases from J, the gap between germline ends came to 13 bases. CDR3 nucleotide sequence: TGTGCCACCAGTGATTTAAACAGGGTTGGCGATACGCAGTATTTT. Protein: CATSDLNRVGDTQYF.

The chain couples TRBV5-5 to TRBJ2-3; perhaps TRBD1 as D (5 bases). Germline V gene lookup returns CDR1 SGHKS and CDR2 YYEKEE (reference sequence). V lost 3 bases, J lost 1 base, and 15 bases lay in between. This CDR3 has 16 amino acids. The CDR3 sequence: CASSSPPQGRTDTQYF. CDR3 bases: TGTGCCAGCAGCTCCCCCCCGCAGGGCCGCACAGATACGCAGTATTTT.

This sequence joins TRBV20-1 and TRBJ1-1, with 7 bases matching TRBD1. CDR1 and CDR2 (germline): DFQATT, SNEGSKA (reference sequence). CDR3 length: 11 amino acids. CDR3 amino acids: CRGTDNTEAFF. The CDR3 DNA reads TGCAGGGGGACAGACAACACTGAAGCTTTCTTT.

The chain links TRBV28 to TRBJ1-2; TRBD1 is a possible D gene (6 bases). CDR3 length equals 14 residues. Per germline, CDR1 MDHEN and CDR2 SYDVKM. Trimming left V 8 bases short and J 0 bases short, with 13 bases between. The CDR3 reads CASGAGAANYGYTF. Written as DNA, the CDR3 is TGTGCCAGCGGAGCAGGGGCAGCTAACTATGGCTACACCTTC.

The CDR3 DNA sequence: TGTGCCAGCTTTAGCGGGGCCCGTAATGAAAAACTGTTTTTT. It encodes CASFSGARNEKLFF. This chain connects TRBV2 to TRBJ1-4; a possible D gene is TRBD1 (5 bases). The CDR3 is 14 residues long. The V end was cut by 8 bases, the J end by 4 bases, with 14 bases between. Germline CDR1 SNHLY, CDR2 FYNNEI.

The gene calls are TRBV27 and TRBJ1-2; D might be TRBD1 (5 bases). Trimming took off 0 bases at V and 6 bases at J, with 14 bases between the two ends. The CDR3 spans 15 residues. Germline V CDR1 and CDR2: MNHEY, SMNVEV (reference sequence). In DNA, the CDR3 is TGTGCCAGCAGTTTATCTCCTCAGGGTAGAGATGGCTACACCTTC. As protein: CASSLSPQGRDGYTF.